This T cell receptor (beta chain) was profiled in a study of cytomegalovirus exposure and HLA in healthy donors (dated by TCRdb to 2016 to 2017). Broadly, across the study: A later analysis indicated that the 110 or so validation repertoires were generated on the platform also employed for the approximately 700 repertoires of the first cohort. The aim of the study was to test whether cataloging public T cell receptors could identify signatures of past pathogen exposure. To predict cytomegalovirus infection status, the study brought together high-throughput TCR immunosequencing, statistical association of individual TCRs with disease status, and machine learning. Along with the approximately 700-subject first cohort, a separate validation cohort of around 120 different subjects was used.

In regard to this clone: This receptor's antigen is unknown. Base quality data are lacking; no much larger clone is found one base away.

The donors belonged to the validation cohort of over a hundred subjects, which was separate from the roughly 700-subject first cohort. The germline ends are 9 bases apart after V is trimmed by 3 bases and J by 6 bases. The germline V gene provides CDR1 MNHEY and CDR2 SVGAGI. Its CDR3 holds 14 amino acids, cysteine through phenylalanine. Only the CDR3 part of the read is kept: 42 bases, read in frame from the first base. Overall study results and their limits: The study gave a list of 150 to 200 TCR beta chains associated with cytomegalovirus. According to the authors, the approach could potentially be generalized to other disease states and immunological phenotypes. Three of the identified cytomegalovirus-associated TCR beta chains were confirmed in vitro to be specific for cytomegalovirus antigens. Most TCR sequences were seen in very few donors, while some public TCRs were found in many individuals. All 120 or so repertoires were used to score co-occurrence in the validation cohort in a later analysis, because that analysis had no HLA typing for the cohort. A later analysis found that TCRs clustered in the first cohort also tended to co-occur in the 100 to 150 validation repertoires, with 94% of cluster scores above 0. Cytomegalovirus status was reported to be diagnosed by the classifier with high specificity and sensitivity in both the original and validation cohorts.

Library prep was done by the immunoSEQ multiplex PCR assay. Per the authors' processing: A statistical classification framework was built for diagnosing cytomegalovirus status from the catalog of TCR beta chain sequences. In TCRdb, the immuneACCESS table is reduced to in-frame sequences with V and J assigned. These tables do not hold every clone; where another copy was compared, an unresolved V gene accounts for under half, and the others remain unexplained. The V and J calls and clone size come from that table; D and trimming were worked out from the DNA. The table for this sample lists about 64,000 clones; 85% to 95% of them were counted only once. The ten largest account for 5.8% of the sample.

The V and J genes are TRBV6-5 and TRBJ1-6; the D gene is possibly TRBD1, with 5 bases matching. The source is a young woman in good health and CMV-seropositive. The specimen sequenced was PBMCs. The bases are TGTGCCAGCAGTTATAGGGGCCCTAATTCACCCCTCCACTTT. Its protein reads: CASSYRGPNSPLHF.